Given below is one T cell receptor beta chain in context. Its antigen remains unidentified. Base qualities are missing; no much larger clone stands one base away. The germline V gene yields SGHAT for CDR1 and FQNNGV for CDR2. For this chain, trimming is 10 bases at the V end and 3 bases at the J end, and the number of junction bases without a gene match is 8. Measured from the cysteine to the phenylalanine, the CDR3 is 14 residues long. Solely the CDR3 DNA is kept, with 42 bases framed from the first base. The sample is drawn from a study of blood T cell repertoires in COVID-19 (TCRdb year 2020). For context, the study as a whole: Samples from collaborators originated in the United States, Italy and Spain and spanned both the acute and convalescent phases of COVID-19. The material from the prospective study consisted of cDNA or gDNA derived from T cells, B-cell-depleted T cells, or PBMCs. Subjects who had been exposed to COVID-19, were actively infected with it, or had recovered from it provided the deeply sampled blood TCRbeta repertoires that made up the dataset. A freely available public database, intended as a resource for researchers studying the immune response to SARS-CoV-2, is where the repertoires were released. The samples were drawn from two sources: the first 160 participants of the ongoing ImmuneRACE study, and about 1,300 subjects contributed by 6 global collaborators. A de-identified subject ID, COVID-19 status, age in years and sex were almost always included in the sample metadata. Where HLA class I and class II types were available, the types were taken from metadata supplied by the sample provider, not from assay-based typing.

Points the paper makes about the study in general: The quantity of clinical and demographic metadata differed by source and by participant and was supplied without curation.

The collaborating institutions used their own protocols to collect whole blood in K2EDTA tubes. For TCRbeta analysis, collaborators shipped samples as frozen whole blood, isolated PBMCs, or DNA extracted from either of those sample types. The immunoSEQ Assay, a bias-controlled multiplex PCR, was used to amplify TCRbeta CDR3 regions from genomic DNA. Under the source paper's analysis protocol: The number of nucleated cells in each sample was estimated from the amplification of reference gene primers within the assay. To quantify the absolute abundance of each unique TCRbeta CDR3 rearrangement, sequence reads were collapsed and filtered. For each sample, productive Simpson clonality was calculated by taking the square root of Simpson's diversity index across productive rearrangements. TCRdb's version of the immuneACCESS table is confined to in-frame rearrangements and falls short of the full clone set. An unresolved V gene accounts for under half of the shortfall where checked; the remainder is of unknown origin. D and trimming come from the DNA, and the V and J calls and clone size come from that table. Present in this sample are some 93,000 clones, 85% of which were seen just once. Together, the top ten hold around 4.1% of the sample.

The TCR was taken from a man aged 55 to 70 with acute or convalescent COVID-19. The sequencing sample was made of peripheral blood. The chain was built from TRBV11-2 and TRBJ2-3; TRBD1 fits 9 bases in the junction. The CDR3 region has the sequence CATQATGGTDTQYF. The DNA sequence reads TGTGCCACGCAAGCGACAGGGGGGACAGATACGCAGTATTTT.